The 23 T cell receptor beta chains presented below share a single source sample, sequenced in a study of blood T cell repertoires in COVID-19. This table comes from immunoSEQ multiplex PCR, and its TCRdb copy is limited to in-frame clones, with some not included. The table has about 350,000 clones, approximately 89% seen once. Sequencing used peripheral blood. These receptors originate from a woman aged 55-69 years with COVID-19, enrolled during active disease.

Remarks on this clone: Other DNA sequences in the sample encode the same CDR3. The chain employs TRBV5-5 and TRBJ2-3, with D possibly matching TRBD1 (5 bases). V was pared by 0 bases and J by 4 bases, with 12 bases between. The V gene's germline CDR1 is SGHKS and CDR2 YYEKEE (reference sequence). The CDR3 covers 15 residues. CDR3 residues: CASSLVRGGADTQYF. Here the CDR3 DNA reads TGTGCCAGCAGCTTGGTTAGGGGTGGCGCAGATACGCAGTATTTT.

This clone has a single count. The chain joins TRBV19 to TRBJ1-6, with 10 bases lining up with TRBD1. The CDR3 has 18 amino acids. Germline CDR1 reads LNHDA; CDR2 reads SQIVND (reference sequence). Trimming took 8 bases from V and 2 from J; bases not matched to a gene: 12. The CDR3 loop is CASAARDRGIPYNSPLHF. The CDR3 DNA reads TGTGCCAGTGCCGCCCGGGACAGGGGAATCCCCTATAATTCACCCCTCCACTTT.

This clone was detected only once. This CDR3 reads CASSTSGGAHTQYF. The CDR3, as DNA: TGTGCCAGCAGTACTAGCGGGGGGGCGCATACGCAGTATTTT. J is TRBJ2-3 and V is TRBV11-2, with 13 bases aligning to TRBD2. The CDR3 extends over 14 amino acids. The junction had 4 bases not matched to a gene; V was cut back by 6 bases and J by 7 bases. Germline V CDR1 and CDR2: SGHAT, FQNNGV. The full variable domain, with the rest looked up from reference TRBV11-2 and TRBJ2-3, is EAGVAQSPRYKIIEKRQSVAFWCNPISGHATLYWYQQILGQGPKLLIQFQNNGVVDDSQLPKDRFSAERLKGVDSTLKIQPAKLEDSAVYLCASSTSGGAHTQYFGPGTRLTVL.

This chain links TRBV13 with TRBJ1-2; 9 bases are a match to TRBD1. CDR1 and CDR2 from the germline V gene are PRHDT and FYEKMQ (reference sequence). Trimming cost V 0 bases and J 7 bases; bases outside gene matches: 6. This CDR3 contains 15 residues. DNA for the CDR3: TGTGCCAGCAGCTTAGGGACAGGGGGGCTTGGTGGCTACACCTTC. It specifies CASSLGTGGLGGYTF.

This clone came up once. The chain employs TRBV3-1 (or the pseudogene TRBV3-2) and TRBJ2-3; 10 positions match TRBD2. Germline V gene data show CDR1 as LGHDT and CDR2 as YNNKEL (reference sequence). The CDR3 has 18 residues. The V gene end was trimmed by 1 base and the J gene end by 1 base; junction bases not matched to a gene: 8. The CDR3 spells CASSQGATGLAGTDTQYF. The DNA for the CDR3 is TGTGCCAGCAGCCAAGGGGCAACCGGACTAGCGGGCACAGATACGCAGTATTTT.

This chain joins TRBV4-2 and TRBJ2-5, with a possible D match to TRBD2 (5 bases). The CDR3 is 16 residues long. Germline V gene lookup returns CDR1 LGHNA and CDR2 YNFKEQ. V was cut by 4 bases and J by 4 bases, with 19 bases left in between. CDR3 protein: CASSPDGLAGRETQYF. The CDR3 region has the DNA TGTGCCAGCAGCCCCGATGGTCTAGCAGGAAGAGAGACCCAGTACTTC.

V gene TRBV2 combines with J gene TRBJ1-5; the match to TRBD1 covers 7 bases. The CDR3 consists of 14 residues. V was clipped by 5 bases and J by 3 bases; unmatched bases: 4. Germline V CDR1 and CDR2: SNHLY, FYNNEI. The CDR3 sequence is CASSQTGYNQPQHF. In DNA form, the CDR3 reads TGTGCCAGCAGTCAGACAGGGTACAATCAGCCCCAGCATTTT.

CDR3 bases: TGTGCCAGCAGCCAAGGCCCCAGCGGGGGTTACGAGCAGTACTTC. Encoded protein: CASSQGPSGGYEQYF. The chain joins TRBV3-1 (or the pseudogene TRBV3-2) to TRBJ2-7, with 8 bases fitting TRBD2. J lost 4 bases, V lost 1 base, and 6 bases had no gene match. CDR1 and CDR2 (germline): LGHDT, YNNKEL (reference sequence). The CDR3 is made up of 15 amino acids.

This rearrangement joins TRBV18 to TRBJ2-2; possibly TRBD2 for D (6 bases). This CDR3 is 16 amino acids long. Trimming took off 6 bases at V and 0 bases at J, with 14 bases between the two ends. Germline V gene lookup returns CDR1 KGHSH and CDR2 LQKENI. The CDR3 bases are TGTGCCAGCTCCCTGGGACTTTTATCGAACACCGGGGAGCTGTTTTTT. Protein sequence: CASSLGLLSNTGELFF.

CDR3: CASSIPTSGTQYF. CDR3 DNA sequence: TGTGCCAGTAGTATCCCGACTAGCGGGACGCAGTATTTT. V usage is TRBV19 and J usage is TRBJ2-3, with 10 positions matching TRBD2. Trimming cost V 3 bases and J 9 bases; bases outside gene matches: 3. This CDR3 spans 13 amino acids. Germline V gene lookup returns CDR1 LNHDA and CDR2 SQIVND (reference sequence).

The V call is TRBV19, the J call TRBJ2-6, with TRBD1 matching over 7 bases. With 3 bases clipped from V and 2 bases from J, the junction kept 7 bases outside the gene matches. Germline-derived CDR1 and CDR2 are LNHDA and SQIVND (reference sequence). CDR3 size: 17 residues. The CDR3 here is CASSMGRDRAGANVLTF. The CDR3 DNA reads TGTGCCAGTAGTATGGGACGAGACAGGGCTGGGGCCAACGTCCTGACTTTC.

The chain carries TRBV20-1 and TRBJ2-7, with D perhaps matching TRBD2 (5 bases). The V end lost 4 bases, the J end lost 2 bases, and 6 bases lay between the germline ends. The length of the CDR3 is 11 residues. Germline V gives CDR1 DFQATT, CDR2 SNEGSKA (reference sequence). CDR3 amino acids: CSATTTYEQYF. The CDR3 nucleotides are TGCAGTGCTACGACTACCTACGAGCAGTACTTC.

This chain uses TRBV28 with TRBJ2-2; 7 bases match TRBD1. CDR3 length: 16 residues. The germline V gene has CDR1 MDHEN and CDR2 SYDVKM. With 6 bases clipped from V and 3 bases from J, the junction kept 10 bases outside the gene matches. CDR3 DNA: TGTGCCAGCAGACCACAGGGGTTATCGGACACCGGGGAGCTGTTTTTT. Its protein is CASRPQGLSDTGELFF. Looking up the rest from reference TRBV28 and TRBJ2-2 gives the full variable domain: DVKVTQSSRYLVKRTGEKVFLECVQDMDHENMFWYRQDPGLGLRLIYFSYDVKMKEKGDIPEGYSVSREKKERFSLILESASTNQTSMYLCASRPQGLSDTGELFFGEGSRLTVL.

In DNA form, the CDR3 reads TGTGCCAGTACCTTCAGGGGGGCCCTCGGCTACACCTTC. Amino acid sequence: CASTFRGALGYTF. V and J are TRBV19 and TRBJ1-2; 7 nucleotides agree with TRBD1. Trimming removed 7 bases from V and 8 bases from J; junction bases left unmatched: 10. CDR3 length equals 13 residues. Looked up from germline, CDR1 is LNHDA and CDR2 is SQIVND (reference sequence).

This chain links TRBV5-1 with TRBJ2-7; a possible D gene is TRBD2 (6 bases). The CDR3 loop spans 14 amino acids. Trimming pared 0 bases from V and 4 bases from J, leaving 11 bases between. Per the germline V gene, CDR1 is SGHRS and CDR2 is YFSETQ. The CDR3 sequence: CASSLAGDRYEQYF. The CDR3 bases are TGCGCCAGCAGCTTGGCGGGGGACCGATACGAGCAGTACTTC.

The chain employs TRBV7-3 and TRBJ2-1; D might be TRBD2 (6 bases). CDR3 size: 15 residues. V shed 2 bases and J shed 8 bases, with 16 bases lying between them. Germline V lookup: CDR1 SGHTA, CDR2 FQGTGA. The CDR3 sequence: CASSLGPLARDEQFF. The CDR3 coding sequence is TGTGCCAGCAGCTTAGGTCCCCTAGCGCGCGATGAGCAGTTCTTC.

The V call is TRBV6-5, the J call TRBJ2-7; 8 nucleotides line up with TRBD1. The CDR3 has 15 amino acids. Unmatched junction bases numbered 10, after V lost 2 bases and J lost 7 bases. Germline V lookup: CDR1 MNHEY, CDR2 SVGAGI. CDR3 nucleotides: TGTGCCAGCAGTTACCAGGACAGGGTCGGCGGGGAGCAGTACTTC. Amino acid sequence: CASSYQDRVGGEQYF.

This rearrangement joins TRBV6-5 to TRBJ1-4; 7 bases are a match to TRBD1. Germline CDR1 is MNHEY and CDR2 is SVGAGI. CDR3 size: 14 residues. After removal of 4 bases from V and 5 bases from J, the junction contained 4 bases not matched to a gene. CDR3 in amino acids: CASSSRQGNEKLFF. DNA for the CDR3: TGTGCCAGCAGTTCCAGACAGGGAAATGAAAAACTGTTTTTT.

The chain employs TRBV10-3 and TRBJ1-1; 12 bases are shared with TRBD1. CDR1 and CDR2 (germline): ENHRY, SYGVKD. After removal of 1 base from V and 4 bases from J, the junction contained 10 bases not matched to a gene. CDR3 length equals 18 residues. The CDR3 bases are TGTGCCATCAGTGAGTTGGGACAGGGGGCGAGTCACGGCACTGAAGCTTTCTTT. This sequence encodes CAISELGQGASHGTEAFF.

J is TRBJ2-7 and V is TRBV14, with TRBD1 identical over 12 bases. Losses at the gene ends were 4 bases for V and 6 bases for J; bases not matched to a gene: 7. Germline V gene lookup returns CDR1 SGHDN and CDR2 FVKESK. This CDR3 spans 15 amino acids. The CDR3 reads CASSRRSGQGAEQYF. The DNA for the CDR3 is TGTGCCAGCAGCCGAAGATCGGGACAGGGGGCCGAGCAGTACTTC.

The sample holds one count of this clone. The J gene is TRBJ1-1, the V gene TRBV3-1 (or the pseudogene TRBV3-2); the D is unclear. This CDR3 contains 13 residues. The V gene's germline CDR1 is LGHDT and CDR2 YNNKEL (reference sequence). V gave up 1 base and J gave up 5 bases, with 8 bases separating them. CDR3 protein: CASSQGKQTEAFF. CDR3 DNA sequence: TGTGCCAGCAGCCAAGGTAAGCAAACTGAAGCTTTCTTT.

V and J are TRBV7-8 and TRBJ1-4, with 12 bases aligning to TRBD1. Losses at the gene ends were 5 bases for V and 5 bases for J; bases not matched to a gene: 6. CDR1 and CDR2 (germline): SGHVS, FQNEAQ. The length of the CDR3 is 16 residues. In DNA, the CDR3 is TGTGCCAGCAGCCAGCGGGGGACAGGGGGCAATGAAAAACTGTTTTTT. Translated, it gives CASSQRGTGGNEKLFF.

The chain employs TRBV5-4 and TRBJ1-1; D may be TRBD1 (6 bases). Germline assignment: CDR1 SGHNT and CDR2 YYREEE (reference sequence). This CDR3 comprises 15 residues. Trimming shortened V by 4 bases and J by 0 bases, and 13 bases separated the two germline ends. CDR3 nucleotide sequence: TGTGCCAGCAGCATAGGTACAGGGATGAACACTGAAGCTTTCTTT. Translating it yields CASSIGTGMNTEAFF. Full variable domain (remainder filled in from reference TRBV5-4 and TRBJ1-1): ETGVTQSPTHLIKTRGQQVTLRCSSQSGHNTVSWYQQALGQGPQFIFQYYREEENGRGNFPPRFSGLQFPNYSSELNVNALELDDSALYLCASSIGTGMNTEAFFGQGTRLTVV.